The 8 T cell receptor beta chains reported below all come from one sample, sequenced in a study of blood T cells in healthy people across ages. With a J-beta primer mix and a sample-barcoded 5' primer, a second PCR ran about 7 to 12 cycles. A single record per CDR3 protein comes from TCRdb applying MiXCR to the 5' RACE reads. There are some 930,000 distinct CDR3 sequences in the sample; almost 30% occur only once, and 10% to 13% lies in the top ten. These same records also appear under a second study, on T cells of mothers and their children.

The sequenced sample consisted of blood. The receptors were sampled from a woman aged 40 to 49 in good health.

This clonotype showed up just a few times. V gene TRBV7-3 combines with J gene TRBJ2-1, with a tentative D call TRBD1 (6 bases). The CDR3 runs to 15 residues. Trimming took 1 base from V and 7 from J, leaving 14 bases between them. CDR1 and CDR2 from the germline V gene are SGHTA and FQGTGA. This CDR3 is CASSLNPAGANEQFF. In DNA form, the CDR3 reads TGTGCCAGCAGCTTAAATCCCGCAGGGGCGAATGAGCAGTTCTTC.

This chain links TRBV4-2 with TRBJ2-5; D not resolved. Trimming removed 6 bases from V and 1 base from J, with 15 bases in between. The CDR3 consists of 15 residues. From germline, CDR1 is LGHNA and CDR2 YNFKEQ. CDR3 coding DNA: TGTGCCAGCAGACAAATGGTGACGAGCCAAGAGACCCAGTACTTC. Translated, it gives CASRQMVTSQETQYF.

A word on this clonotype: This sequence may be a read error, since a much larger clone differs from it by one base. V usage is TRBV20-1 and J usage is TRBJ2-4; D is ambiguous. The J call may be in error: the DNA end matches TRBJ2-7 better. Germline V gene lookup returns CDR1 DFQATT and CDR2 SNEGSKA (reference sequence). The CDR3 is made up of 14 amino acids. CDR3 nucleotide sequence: TGCAGTGCTAGAGCTCAAGGCAGATCCTACGAGCAGTACTTC. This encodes CSARAQGRSYEQYF.

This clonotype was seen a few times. The CDR3 DNA is TGTGCCAGCAGTGATAGAACGGGGGGCGCAATCTATGGCTACACCTTC. Translated, it gives CASSDRTGGAIYGYTF. This chain links TRBV28 with TRBJ1-2; tentative D call: TRBD1 (6 bases). Germline lookup yields CDR1 MDHEN and CDR2 SYDVKM. The CDR3 consists of 16 residues. The V end was cut by 5 bases, the J end by 4 bases, with 20 bases between.

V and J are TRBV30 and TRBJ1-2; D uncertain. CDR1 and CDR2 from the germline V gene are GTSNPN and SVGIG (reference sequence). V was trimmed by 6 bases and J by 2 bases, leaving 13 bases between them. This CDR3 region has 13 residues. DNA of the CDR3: TGTGCCTGCGCGACAACGGAGAACTATGGCTACACCTTC. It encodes CACATTENYGYTF.

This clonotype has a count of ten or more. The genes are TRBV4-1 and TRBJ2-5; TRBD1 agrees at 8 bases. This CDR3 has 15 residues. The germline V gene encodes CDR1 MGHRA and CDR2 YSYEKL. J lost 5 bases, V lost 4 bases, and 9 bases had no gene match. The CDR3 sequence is CASSLGQGLIETQYF. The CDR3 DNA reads TGCGCCAGCAGCCTTGGACAGGGATTGATTGAGACCCAGTACTTC.

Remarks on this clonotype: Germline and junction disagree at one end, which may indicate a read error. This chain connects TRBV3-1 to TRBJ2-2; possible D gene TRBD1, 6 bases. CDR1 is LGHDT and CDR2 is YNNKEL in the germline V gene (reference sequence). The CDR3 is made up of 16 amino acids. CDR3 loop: CASSLGLAGGTGERFF. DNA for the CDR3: TGTGCCAGCAGCCTCGGACTCGCTGGGGGCACCGGGGAGCGGTTTTTT.

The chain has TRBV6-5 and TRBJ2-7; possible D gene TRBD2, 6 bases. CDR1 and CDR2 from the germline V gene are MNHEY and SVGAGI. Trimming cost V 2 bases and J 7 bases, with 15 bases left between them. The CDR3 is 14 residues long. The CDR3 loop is CASSYGMGGEEQYF. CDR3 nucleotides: TGTGCCAGCAGTTACGGGATGGGGGGTGAAGAGCAGTACTTC.